This TCR beta chain emerged from a study of blood T cell repertoires in COVID-19 (TCRdb year 2020). With regard to the full study: Samples from collaborators originated in the United States, Italy and Spain and spanned both the acute and convalescent phases of COVID-19. A de-identified subject ID, COVID-19 status, age in years and sex were almost always included in the sample metadata. Where available, HLA class I and class II types were taken from metadata supplied by the sample provider and were not determined by assay-based typing. Deeply sampled blood TCRbeta repertoires from subjects exposed to, actively infected with, or recovered from COVID-19 were included in the dataset. Samples came from the ongoing ImmuneRACE study (first 160 participants) plus 1,254 subjects from 6 global collaborators. The material from the prospective study consisted of cDNA or gDNA derived from T cells, B-cell-depleted T cells, or PBMCs. The repertoires were released in a freely available public database intended as a resource for research on the immune response to SARS-CoV-2. What the authors observed across the whole study: Clinical and demographic metadata were provided uncurated, with the amount varying by source and participant.

Participants in the prospective study were aged roughly 18 to 100 years, lived in 20 to 30 United States geographic areas, and enrolled through a virtual design. Cohort assignment in the prospective study relied on participant-reported clinical history from a screening survey and a study questionnaire. Recovered participants in ImmuneRACE Cohort 3 were defined by two consecutive negative NP/OP PCR tests, clearance by a healthcare professional, or resolution of symptoms. Mobile phlebotomists in the prospective study collected whole blood, serum and a nasopharyngeal or oropharyngeal swab from every participant. Over an approximately two-month period, participants in the prospective study had the option of providing additional blood draws and questionnaires. Blood samples from the prospective study were shipped frozen or at room temperature prior to DNA extraction. TCRbeta CDR3 regions were amplified from genomic DNA using the immunoSEQ Assay, a bias-controlled multiplex PCR. The study's processing was this. Nucleated cell counts per sample were estimated from amplification of reference gene primers within the assay. To quantify the absolute abundance of each unique TCRbeta CDR3 rearrangement, sequence reads were collapsed and filtered. Productive Simpson clonality was computed per sample as the square root of Simpson's diversity index over productive rearrangements. TCRdb obtained this table from immuneACCESS and retained in-frame rearrangements with V and J assigned. These tables miss some clones; where compared with another copy, unresolved V genes account for less than half of the shortfall, and the remainder is unexplained. Clone size and the V and J calls come from that table; the DNA yielded D and trimming. The sample has around 220,000 clones on record, 75% to 95% of them singletons. 1.9% of the sample belongs to the ten largest clones.

According to the germline V gene (reference sequence), CDR1 reads DFQATT and CDR2 reads SNEGSKA. Spanning cysteine to phenylalanine, the CDR3 consists of 11 amino acids. Here the CDR3 DNA is all that survives: 33 bases in frame from base 1. V loses 3 bases of germline sequence and J loses 5 bases, and the interval between the two ends is 7 bases. Comments on this clone: Its antigen remains unidentified. It has no much larger one-base neighbor in the sample; base qualities were not kept.

The rearranged segments are TRBV20-1 and TRBJ1-1; the D gene identity is not certain. Specimen: PBMCs or T cells enriched from blood (not recorded which). This sequence originates from a young woman who had recovered from COVID-19. In nucleotides, the sequence is TGCAGTGCTAGCTTGCAGACTGAAGCTTTCTTT. Translated, this is CSASLQTEAFF.